Listed here are 28 T cell receptor beta chains from one sample, sequenced in a study of blood T cell repertoires in COVID-19. Assay: immunoSEQ multiplex PCR; the TCRdb copy retains only in-frame clones and omits some. The sample yields about 260,000 clones, 75% to 95% seen once. The sample comprised peripheral blood. These receptor sequences come from a person aged 18-29 years with COVID-19, enrolled during active disease.

This chain uses TRBV6-5 with TRBJ2-5; D not certain. This CDR3 has 13 amino acids. Germline loops: CDR1 MNHEY, CDR2 SVGAGI. V was cut by 6 bases and J by 3 bases, with 11 bases left in between. The CDR3 is CASSSTHKETQYF. The CDR3 nucleotides read TGTGCCAGCAGCTCGACTCACAAAGAGACCCAGTACTTC.

The chain is built from TRBV7-2 and TRBJ2-7; 10 nucleotides match TRBD1. The V and J ends lost 5 bases and 4 bases, in that order; junction bases with no gene match: 5. Per the germline V gene, CDR1 is SGHTA and CDR2 is FQGNSA. The CDR3 has 14 residues. The CDR3 is CASSVDRGAYEQYF. The CDR3 DNA is TGTGCCAGCAGCGTGGACAGGGGGGCATACGAGCAGTACTTC.

Remarks on this clone: Other DNA sequences in this specimen translate into the identical CDR3. This chain links TRBV5-1 with TRBJ2-5, with a weak D call TRBD1 (6 bases). CDR3 length: 13 residues. The V gene lost 0 bases and the J gene lost 5 bases, with 8 bases spanning the gap. In germline, CDR1 is SGHRS, CDR2 YFSETQ. The CDR3 sequence: CASSLGQGETQYF. The CDR3 bases are TGCGCCAGCAGCTTGGGGCAGGGGGAGACCCAGTACTTC.

This chain links TRBV6-5 with TRBJ2-1; the D gene is possibly TRBD2 (5 bases). Trimming took 5 bases from V and 5 from J, leaving 13 bases between them. There are 14 residues in the CDR3. In germline, CDR1 is MNHEY, CDR2 SVGAGI. CDR3 in DNA: TGTGCCAGCAGTCCTACTAGGGCCCACAATGAGCAGTTCTTC. The encoded protein is CASSPTRAHNEQFF.

The chain links TRBV25-1 to TRBJ2-7; no firm D call. CDR1 and CDR2 (germline): MGHDK, SYGVNS. There are 14 residues in the CDR3. The V gene lost 4 bases and the J gene lost 1 base, with 11 bases spanning the gap. CDR3 loop: CASSARQASYEQYF. The CDR3 DNA reads TGTGCCAGCAGTGCCCGGCAGGCTTCCTACGAGCAGTACTTC.

The gene calls are TRBV25-1 and TRBJ1-1; 9 positions match TRBD1. Unmatched junction bases numbered 4, after V lost 8 bases and J lost 3 bases. Per germline, CDR1 MGHDK and CDR2 SYGVNS. This CDR3 spans 13 amino acids. CDR3 bases: TGTGCCAGCCGACAGGGGGTGTACACTGAAGCTTTCTTT. This codes for CASRQGVYTEAFF.

This clone has a single count. This chain connects TRBV27 to TRBJ1-1, with TRBD1 as a possible D gene (5 bases). CDR1 is MNHEY and CDR2 is SMNVEV in the germline V gene (reference sequence). The CDR3 extends over 12 amino acids. Trimming pared 5 bases from V and 7 bases from J, leaving 11 bases between. The CDR3 spells CASSRIDSEAFF. DNA for the CDR3: TGTGCCAGCAGTCGGATTGACAGTGAAGCTTTCTTT.

The chain carries TRBV4-3 and TRBJ1-3; D call uncertain. This CDR3 comprises 16 residues. Germline loops: CDR1 LGHNA, CDR2 YSLEER. The V end was cut by 0 bases, the J end by 0 bases, with 9 bases between. The CDR3 protein is CASSQDHLSSGNTIYF. DNA of the CDR3: TGCGCCAGCAGCCAAGATCATCTGAGCTCTGGAAACACCATATATTTT.

The chain joins TRBV7-3 to TRBJ2-6; no clear D. The germline V gene encodes CDR1 SGHTA and CDR2 FQGTGA. The length of the CDR3 is 16 residues. Trimming removed 6 bases from V and 0 bases from J, with 12 bases in between. The CDR3 region is CASSESVNSGANVLTF. CDR3 nucleotide sequence: TGTGCCAGCAGTGAGAGTGTTAACTCTGGGGCCAACGTCCTGACTTTC.

The chain is built from TRBV7-6 and TRBJ2-1; D is ambiguous. This CDR3 has 14 amino acids. Deletions cut 0 bases from V and 7 bases from J, with 10 bases between. Germline assignment: CDR1 SGHVS and CDR2 FNYEAQ. For the CDR3, the DNA is TGTGCCAGCAGCTTAGCTCCTGCGTCTAATGAGCAGTTCTTC. Its protein is CASSLAPASNEQFF. Based on the CDR3 plus reference TRBV7-6 and TRBJ2-1, the full variable domain is GAGVSQSPRYKVTKRGQDVALRCDPISGHVSLYWYRQALGQGPEFLTYFNYEAQQDKSGLPNDRFSAERPEGSISTLTIQRTEQRDSAMYRCASSLAPASNEQFFGPGTRLTVL.

A remark on this clone: Distinct nucleotide sequences in the sample also encode this CDR3. The chain carries TRBV12-3 or TRBV12-4 and TRBJ2-5; D not resolved. V shed 8 bases and J shed 4 bases, with 8 bases lying between them. The CDR3 consists of 11 residues. In DNA form, the CDR3 reads TGTGCCAGCTCCTCGGGAGAGACCCAGTACTTC. Amino acid sequence: CASSSGETQYF.

The chain has TRBV5-4 and TRBJ1-1; D is undetermined. V lost 0 bases to trimming and J lost 4 bases, with 13 bases between them. The germline gives CDR1 SGHNT, CDR2 YYREEE (reference sequence). CDR3 length: 15 residues. CDR3 sequence: CASSLDPAGSTEAFF. The CDR3 bases are TGTGCCAGCAGCTTGGACCCGGCGGGTTCCACTGAAGCTTTCTTT.

The CDR3 region is CASSHYSGKPYNEQFF. Here the CDR3 DNA reads TGTGCCAGCAGTCACTATAGCGGGAAACCCTACAATGAGCAGTTCTTC. V and J are TRBV27 and TRBJ2-1; 8 bases map to TRBD2. The junction had 8 bases not matched to a gene; V was cut back by 5 bases and J by 2 bases. This CDR3 has 16 amino acids. Per germline, CDR1 MNHEY and CDR2 SMNVEV (reference sequence).

The V call is TRBV19, the J call TRBJ2-1; TRBD1 agrees at 10 bases. The length of the CDR3 is 15 residues. Germline lookup yields CDR1 LNHDA and CDR2 SQIVND (reference sequence). V gave up 3 bases and J gave up 9 bases; unmatched junction bases: 8. The CDR3 DNA is TGTGCCAGTAGTATCCGGGGGACAGGGGCCGGTGAGCAGTTCTTC. Encoded protein: CASSIRGTGAGEQFF.

A remark on this clone: Other DNA sequences in this sample translate to the same CDR3. The rearrangement links TRBV2 to TRBJ2-3, with 15 bases matching TRBD2. The CDR3 spans 17 residues. Losses at the gene ends were 6 bases for V and 1 base for J; bases not matched to a gene: 5. Germline V gene data show CDR1 as SNHLY and CDR2 as FYNNEI. The CDR3 loop is CASRRWTSGRGTDTQYF. CDR3 sequence (DNA): TGTGCCAGCAGACGATGGACTAGCGGGAGGGGCACAGATACGCAGTATTTT.

This clone was seen a single time. The chain is built from TRBV7-9 and TRBJ2-1; TRBD2 matches at 7 bases. Germline assignment: CDR1 SEHNR and CDR2 FQNEAQ (reference sequence). V shed 6 bases and J 0 bases; nucleotides not matched to a gene: 5. The CDR3 length is 15 residues. CDR3 protein: CASSLAASSYNEQFF. The CDR3 DNA is TGTGCCAGCAGTCTAGCGGCAAGCTCCTACAATGAGCAGTTCTTC.

V gene TRBV27 combines with J gene TRBJ2-7, with unresolved D. This CDR3 is 17 amino acids long. Germline assignment: CDR1 MNHEY and CDR2 SMNVEV (reference sequence). The V end was cut by 0 bases, the J end by 6 bases, with 21 bases between. The CDR3 spells CASSLSIPRAPSGEQYF. The CDR3 nucleotides read TGTGCCAGCAGTTTATCAATACCGAGAGCACCCTCGGGCGAGCAGTACTTC.

The CDR3 reads CASTPAGTGGDTQYF. The CDR3 DNA reads as TGTGCCAGTACCCCTGCCGGGACAGGCGGGGATACGCAGTATTTT. The chain links TRBV19 to TRBJ2-3, with TRBD1 matching 8 bases. From germline, CDR1 is LNHDA and CDR2 SQIVND (reference sequence). V was clipped by 7 bases and J by 6 bases; unmatched bases: 12. CDR3 length: 15 amino acids.

V usage is TRBV27 and J usage is TRBJ1-5, with D possibly matching TRBD1 (5 bases). Between the trimmed V and J ends, which lost 10 bases and 2 bases, there was a span of 15 bases. CDR1 is MNHEY and CDR2 is SMNVEV in the germline V gene (reference sequence). This CDR3 is 14 amino acids long. CDR3 residues: CAIPGREGNQPQHF. Here the CDR3 DNA reads TGTGCCATACCGGGCAGGGAAGGCAATCAGCCCCAGCATTTT.

The rearrangement uses TRBV7-9 and TRBJ1-2; D unresolved. This CDR3 has 12 residues. Between the trimmed V and J ends, which lost 5 bases and 3 bases, there was a span of 7 bases. Germline CDR1 SEHNR, CDR2 FQNEAQ (reference sequence). The chain's CDR3 is CASSLLDYGYTF. In DNA form, the CDR3 reads TGTGCCAGCAGCCTATTGGACTATGGCTACACCTTC.

The DNA for the CDR3 is TGTGCCAGCAGCGACACAGGGCACAATTTTTTAAACCGCTATGGCTACACCTTC. Its protein is CASSDTGHNFLNRYGYTF. The genes are TRBV7-9 and TRBJ1-2; D perhaps matches TRBD1 (6 bases). Germline V gene sequence: CDR1 SEHNR, CDR2 FQNEAQ (reference sequence). V lost 5 bases to trimming and J lost 4 bases, with 26 bases between them. The CDR3 is 18 residues long.

The chain employs TRBV6-5 and TRBJ1-4; D is undetermined. CDR1 MNHEY and CDR2 SVGAGI come from the germline V gene. Trimming shortened V by 7 bases and J by 1 base, and 4 bases separated the two germline ends. CDR3 size: 12 residues. CDR3 loop: CASTRTNEKLFF. The CDR3, as DNA: TGTGCCAGCACTCGAACTAATGAAAAACTGTTTTTT.

This clone was counted a single time. This chain connects TRBV4-1 to TRBJ2-7; D not resolved. Looked up from germline, CDR1 is MGHRA and CDR2 is YSYEKL. The CDR3 runs 14 residues. V lost 1 base and J lost 3, with 10 bases in between. The CDR3 bases are TGCGCCAGCAGCCAAGGTGTGGTCGGCTACGAGCAGTACTTC. Encoded protein: CASSQGVVGYEQYF.

The chain has TRBV11-2 and TRBJ2-3; tentative D call: TRBD2 (5 bases). The CDR3 spans 14 residues. Germline V gene data show CDR1 as SGHAT and CDR2 as FQNNGV. Trimming shortened V by 1 base and J by 2 bases, and 7 bases separated the two germline ends. The DNA of the CDR3 is TGTGCCAGCAGCTTAGGGCTAGCCACAGATACGCAGTATTTT. This codes for CASSLGLATDTQYF.

The rearrangement uses TRBV10-3 and TRBJ2-3; no reliable D call. The germline V and J ends were trimmed by 4 bases and 5 bases, with 13 bases remaining between them. The CDR3 covers 14 residues. Germline loops: CDR1 ENHRY, CDR2 SYGVKD. The CDR3, as DNA: TGTGCCATCAGTGTGCGGCCCACGGGAGATACGCAGTATTTT. Encoded protein: CAISVRPTGDTQYF.

The J gene is TRBJ2-3, the V gene TRBV24-1; 7 nucleotides line up with TRBD2. Germline V gives CDR1 KGHDR, CDR2 SFDVKD. This CDR3 contains 18 residues. Unmatched junction bases numbered 12, after V lost 4 bases and J lost 0 bases. The CDR3 here is CATSDQFTAGDSTDTQYF. CDR3 bases: TGTGCCACCAGTGACCAGTTCACCGCGGGGGATAGCACAGATACGCAGTATTTT.

V is TRBV5-1 and J is TRBJ2-6; possibly TRBD1 for D (5 bases). Trimming removed 3 bases at V and 0 bases at J, with 16 bases between. There are 18 residues in the CDR3. The germline V gene has CDR1 SGHRS and CDR2 YFSETQ. CDR3: CASSSTVGRGSGANVLTF. In nucleotides, the CDR3 is TGCGCCAGCAGCTCGACAGTAGGAAGGGGCTCTGGGGCCAACGTCCTGACTTTC. Full variable domain (remainder filled in from reference TRBV5-1 and TRBJ2-6): KAGVTQTPRYLIKTRGQQVTLSCSPISGHRSVSWYQQTPGQGLQFLFEYFSETQRNKGNFPGRFSGRQFSNSRSEMNVSTLELGDSALYLCASSSTVGRGSGANVLTFGAGSRLTVL.

The V and J genes are TRBV7-9 and TRBJ1-2; D remains unclear. Deletions cut 8 bases from V and 3 bases from J, with 10 bases between. Germline CDR1 is SEHNR and CDR2 is FQNEAQ (reference sequence). There are 12 residues in the CDR3. CDR3 coding DNA: TGTGCCAGCTCTCGGGGAGACTATGGCTACACCTTC. Its translation is CASSRGDYGYTF.